Listed below are T cell receptor beta chains from one sample, sequenced in a study of blood T cell repertoires in COVID-19. The method was immunoSEQ multiplex PCR; TCRdb's version includes in-frame clones alone and lacks a portion of them. The sample shows almost 200,000 clones, roughly nine tenths of them seen only once. The sequenced sample consisted of peripheral blood. These receptors originate from a woman in her sixties or seventies with acute or convalescent COVID-19. CDR3s include the opening cysteine and the closing phenylalanine or tryptophan.

TRBV2 | CASSARTGTTEAFF
TRBV18 | CASSPGLAGVNEQFF
TRBV7-7 | CASSPPGPHTGELFF
TRBV7-9 | CASSLALQGQETQYF
TRBV2 | CASSEGTVPSTDTQYF
TRBV7-2 | CASSFRVTYEQYF
TRBV18 | CASTSDLNTEAFF
TRBV6-5 | CASRKPGGPDTEAFF
TRBV5-1 | CASKPVTPGNTIYF
TRBV27 | CASSFSGDEGYTF
TRBV3-1/TRBV3-2 | CASQGAWNTEAFF
TRBV3-1/TRBV3-2 | CASSQAPGLAGDEQFF
TRBV5-1 | CASSPGQGSSPLHF
TRBV5-1 | CASSLEGQGTAYGYTF
TRBV5-6 | CASTARGDSPLHF
TRBV7-8 | CASSLGGQGYSGNTIYF
TRBV11-3 | CASSLSGGPNQPQHF
TRBV19 | CASSARDRATEAFF
TRBV18 | CASSPKSTDTQYF
TRBV20-1 | CSGGRGTEAFF
TRBV7-8 | CASSFGTSMETQYF
TRBV7-9 | CASSGTGGLSTGELFF
TRBV6-4 | CASSGGGGNSPLHF
TRBV6-1 | CASSEQGAGGTDTQYF
TRBV6-1 | CASSETSTGSSYNEQFF
TRBV7-8 | CASSLGLQGNTEAFF
TRBV19 | CAGSDSRGSGRSGELFF
TRBV10-2 | CASRPTGGYYGYTF
TRBV2 | CASSESGGSYEQYF
TRBV11-3 | CASTGGGNEQYF
TRBV5-1 | CASSLGPTDTQYF
TRBV27 | CASSLRSPGLNEKLFF
TRBV19 | CASSMARERAEAFF
TRBV2 | CASSEEAGGNNEQFF
TRBV11-2 | CASSLGARTKQGTGELFF
TRBV28 | CASRLIKLAGVAYEQYF
TRBV28 | CASSPGTGVGTQYF
TRBV2 | CASLAGDSNQPQHF
TRBV24-1 | CATSGQLAGGADTQYF
TRBV6-5 | CASSTGIPGNTIYF
TRBV11-3 | CASSSTGGNEQYF
TRBV4-3 | CASSQDSQGAGNTIYF
TRBV11-3 | CASTKSAGRNTEAFF
TRBV19 | CASKLGTSGAYEQYF
TRBV6-5 | CASSYPGGGYTF
TRBV11-2 | CASSFTGAGDFNF
TRBV5-1 | CASSFLAGNIETQYF
TRBV11-3 | CASSLGPTSGETQYF
TRBV3-1/TRBV3-2 | CASSPPGGLDTQYF
TRBV25-1 | CASSWQGGTGELFF
TRBV11-3 | CASSRRVLNTGELFF
TRBV27 | CASSSLTGRGGYTF
TRBV19 | CASSIGGQGRATGELFF